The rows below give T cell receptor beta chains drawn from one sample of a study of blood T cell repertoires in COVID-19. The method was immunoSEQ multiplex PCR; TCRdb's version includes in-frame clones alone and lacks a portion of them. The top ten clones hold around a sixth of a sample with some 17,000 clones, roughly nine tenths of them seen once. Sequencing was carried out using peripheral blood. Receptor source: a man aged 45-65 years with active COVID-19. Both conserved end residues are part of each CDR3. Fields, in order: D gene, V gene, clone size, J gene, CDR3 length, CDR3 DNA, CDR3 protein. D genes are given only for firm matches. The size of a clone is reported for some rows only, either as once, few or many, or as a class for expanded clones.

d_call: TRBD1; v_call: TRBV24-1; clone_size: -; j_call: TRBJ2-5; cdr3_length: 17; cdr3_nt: TGTGCCACCAGTGATCCCCGGGACAGGGGGGATAGGGAGACCCAGTACTTC; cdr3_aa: CATSDPRDRGDRETQYF
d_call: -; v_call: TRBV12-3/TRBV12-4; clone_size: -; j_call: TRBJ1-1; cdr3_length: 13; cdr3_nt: TGTGCCAGCAGTTTTAATGGGGGAGGTGAAGCTTTCTTT; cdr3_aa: CASSFNGGGEAFF
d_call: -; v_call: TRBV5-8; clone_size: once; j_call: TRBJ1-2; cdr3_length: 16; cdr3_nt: TGTGCCAGCAGCTTGCGTAGCCAGGGAATCGACTATGGCTACACCTTC; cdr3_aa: CASSLRSQGIDYGYTF
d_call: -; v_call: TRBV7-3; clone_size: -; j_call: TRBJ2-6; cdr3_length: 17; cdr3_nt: TGTGCCAGCAGCTTAACCACAGGGCGGGCTGGGGCCAACGTCCTGACTTTC; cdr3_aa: CASSLTTGRAGANVLTF
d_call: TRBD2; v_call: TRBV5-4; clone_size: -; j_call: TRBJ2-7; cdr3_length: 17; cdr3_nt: TGTGCCAGCAGCTCCGATTTGAGGACTAGCTCTTCTTACGAGCAGTACTTC; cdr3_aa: CASSSDLRTSSSYEQYF
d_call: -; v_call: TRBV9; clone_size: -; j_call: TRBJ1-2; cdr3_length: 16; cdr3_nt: TGTGCCAGCAGCGCTAGTCTGGGGCAGGGGAACTATGGCTACACCTTC; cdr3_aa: CASSASLGQGNYGYTF
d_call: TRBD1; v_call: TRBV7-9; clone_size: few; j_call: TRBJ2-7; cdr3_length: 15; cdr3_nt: TGTGCCAGCAGCTTAGGCCAGGGGGCCGCCTACGAGCAGTACTTC; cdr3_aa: CASSLGQGAAYEQYF
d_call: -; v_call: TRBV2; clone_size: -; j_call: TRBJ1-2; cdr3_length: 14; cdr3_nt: TGTGCCACCACCCCGGGAAAGGGCTACTATGGCTACACCTTC; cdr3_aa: CATTPGKGYYGYTF
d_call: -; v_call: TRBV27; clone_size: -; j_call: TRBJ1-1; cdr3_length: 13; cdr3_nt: TGTGCCAGCAGTTTTCGAGGGAGGACTGAAGCTTTCTTT; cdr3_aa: CASSFRGRTEAFF
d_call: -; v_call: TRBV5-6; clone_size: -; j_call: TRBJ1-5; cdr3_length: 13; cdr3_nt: TGTGCCAGCAGCTTGGCCCTTAATCAGCCCCAGCATTTT; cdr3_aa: CASSLALNQPQHF
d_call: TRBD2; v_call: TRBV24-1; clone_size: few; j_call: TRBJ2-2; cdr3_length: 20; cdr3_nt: TGTGCCACCAGCCCGATGTCATCGATAACTAGCGGGAGAGACCGCGGGGAGCTGTTTTTT; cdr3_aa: CATSPMSSITSGRDRGELFF
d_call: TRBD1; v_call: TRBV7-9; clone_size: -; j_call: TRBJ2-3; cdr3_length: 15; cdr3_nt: TGTGCCAGCAGGACATCGGGACAGGGATTAGATACGCAGTATTTT; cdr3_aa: CASRTSGQGLDTQYF
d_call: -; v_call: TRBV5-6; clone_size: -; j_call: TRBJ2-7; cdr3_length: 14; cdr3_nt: TGTGCCAGCGGAAAGGACAGCCTGTGGTACGAGCAGTACTTC; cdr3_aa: CASGKDSLWYEQYF
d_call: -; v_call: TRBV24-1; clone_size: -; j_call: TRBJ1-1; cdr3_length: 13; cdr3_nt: TGTGCCACCAGTGCGGGGTTATTGGGTGAAGCTTTCTTT; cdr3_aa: CATSAGLLGEAFF
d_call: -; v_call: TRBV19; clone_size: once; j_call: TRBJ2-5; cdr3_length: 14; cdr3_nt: TGTGCCAGTAGTATAGGCGGGTTAGGGGAGACCCAGTACTTC; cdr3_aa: CASSIGGLGETQYF
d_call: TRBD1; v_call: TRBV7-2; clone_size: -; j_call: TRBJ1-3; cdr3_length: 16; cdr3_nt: TGTGCCAGCAGCCACGGGACAGACTTCTCTGGAAACACCATATATTTT; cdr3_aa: CASSHGTDFSGNTIYF
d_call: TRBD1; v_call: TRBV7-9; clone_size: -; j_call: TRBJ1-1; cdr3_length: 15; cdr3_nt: TGTGCCAGCAGCCCGAAGGGACAGGGCGACACTGAAGCTTTCTTT; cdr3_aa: CASSPKGQGDTEAFF
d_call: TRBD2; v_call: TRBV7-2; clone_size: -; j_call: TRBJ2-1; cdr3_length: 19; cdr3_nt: TGTGCCAGCAGCTTCCGACTAGCGGGAGAATTAAGCTCCTACAATGAGCAGTTCTTC; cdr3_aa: CASSFRLAGELSSYNEQFF
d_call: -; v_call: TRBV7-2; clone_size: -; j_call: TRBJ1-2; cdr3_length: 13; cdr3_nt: TGTGCCAGCAGCCTTACGGACTTATATGGCTACACCTTC; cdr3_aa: CASSLTDLYGYTF
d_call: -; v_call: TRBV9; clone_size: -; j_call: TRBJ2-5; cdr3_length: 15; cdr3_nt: TGTGCCAGCAGTACCGGGAGCATGGTGACGGAGACCCAGTACTTC; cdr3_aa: CASSTGSMVTETQYF
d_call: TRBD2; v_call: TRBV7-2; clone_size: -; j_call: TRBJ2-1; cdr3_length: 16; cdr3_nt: TGTGCCAGCAGCTTAGCGACTAGCGGGAGTTACAATGAGCAGTTCTTC; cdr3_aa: CASSLATSGSYNEQFF
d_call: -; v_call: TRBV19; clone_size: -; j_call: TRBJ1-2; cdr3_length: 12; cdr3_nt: TGTGCCAGTAGTATGAGGGAGTATGGCTACACCTTC; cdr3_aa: CASSMREYGYTF
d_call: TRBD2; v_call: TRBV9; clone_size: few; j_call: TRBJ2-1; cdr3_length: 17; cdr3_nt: TGTGCCAGTGCGGGGAGCGGGAGCGCCGTGACCTACAATGAGCAGTTCTTC; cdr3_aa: CASAGSGSAVTYNEQFF
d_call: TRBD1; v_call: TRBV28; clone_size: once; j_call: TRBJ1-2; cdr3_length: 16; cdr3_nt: TGTGCCAGCAGTCCGACCGCAGGGGGTGTAAACTATGGCTACACCTTC; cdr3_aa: CASSPTAGGVNYGYTF
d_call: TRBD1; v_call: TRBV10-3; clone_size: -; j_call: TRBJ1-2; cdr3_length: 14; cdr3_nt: TGTGCCATCAGGGCCCGACAGGGAGAATATGGCTACACCTTC; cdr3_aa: CAIRARQGEYGYTF
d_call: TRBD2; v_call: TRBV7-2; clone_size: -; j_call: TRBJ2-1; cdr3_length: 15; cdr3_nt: TGTGCCAGCAGCCCCGGGGGACTAGGTTACAATGAGCAGTTCTTC; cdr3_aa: CASSPGGLGYNEQFF
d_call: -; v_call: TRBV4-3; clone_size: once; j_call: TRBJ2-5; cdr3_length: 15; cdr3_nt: TGCGCCAGCAGCCACTCCGGCAGGGGTGGAGAGACCCAGTACTTC; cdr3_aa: CASSHSGRGGETQYF
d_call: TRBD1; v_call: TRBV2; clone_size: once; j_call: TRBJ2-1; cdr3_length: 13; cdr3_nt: TGTGCCATCAAACAGGGGAACAACAATGAGCAGTTCTTC; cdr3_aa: CAIKQGNNNEQFF
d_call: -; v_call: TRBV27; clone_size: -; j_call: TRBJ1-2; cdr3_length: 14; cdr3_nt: TGTGCCAGCAGTCCCCAGTTCCAGGGCCATGGCTACACCTTC; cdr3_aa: CASSPQFQGHGYTF
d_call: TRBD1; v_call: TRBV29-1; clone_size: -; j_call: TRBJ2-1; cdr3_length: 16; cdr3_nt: TGCAGCGTCACCCCGGCACAGGGGAGCTCCTACAATGAGCAGTTCTTC; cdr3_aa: CSVTPAQGSSYNEQFF
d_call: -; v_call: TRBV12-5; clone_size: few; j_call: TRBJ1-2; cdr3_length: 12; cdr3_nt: TGTGCTAGTGGTTTGGCCAGCTATGGCTACACCTTC; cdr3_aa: CASGLASYGYTF
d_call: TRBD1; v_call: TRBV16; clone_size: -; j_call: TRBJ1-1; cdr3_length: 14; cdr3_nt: TGTGCCAGCAGCCCGGGGACAGCGAACACTGAAGCTTTCTTT; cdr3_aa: CASSPGTANTEAFF
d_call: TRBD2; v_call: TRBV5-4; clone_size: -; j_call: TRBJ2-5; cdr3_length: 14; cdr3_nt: TGTGCCAGCAGACTAGCGGGAGGTCCCGAGACCCAGTACTTC; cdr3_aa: CASRLAGGPETQYF
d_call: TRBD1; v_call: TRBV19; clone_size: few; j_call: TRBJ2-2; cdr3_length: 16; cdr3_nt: TGTGCCAGCTCGGGGGTGGACAGGGGGCTTGCCGGGGAGCTGTTTTTT; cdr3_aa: CASSGVDRGLAGELFF
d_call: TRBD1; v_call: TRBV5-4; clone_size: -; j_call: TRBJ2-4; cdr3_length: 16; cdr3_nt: TGTGCCAGCAGCTTGGGACAGGGATTAGCCAAAAACATTCAGTACTTC; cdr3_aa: CASSLGQGLAKNIQYF
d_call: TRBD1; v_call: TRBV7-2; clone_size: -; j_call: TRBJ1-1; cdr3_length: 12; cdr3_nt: TGTGCCAGCAGCCCAGGGGGCACTGAAGCTTTCTTT; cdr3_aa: CASSPGGTEAFF
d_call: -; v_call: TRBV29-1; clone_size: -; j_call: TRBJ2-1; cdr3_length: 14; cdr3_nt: TGCAGCGTTTCAAGGGGGAGGGGATCCAATGAGCAGTTCTTC; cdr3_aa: CSVSRGRGSNEQFF
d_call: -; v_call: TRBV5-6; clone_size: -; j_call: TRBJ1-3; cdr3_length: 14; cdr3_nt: TGTGCCAGCAGCCGAACAGGACCTGGAAACACCATATATTTT; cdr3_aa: CASSRTGPGNTIYF
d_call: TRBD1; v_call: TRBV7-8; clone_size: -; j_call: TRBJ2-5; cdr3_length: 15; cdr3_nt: TGTGCCAGCAGCCCCCGGACAGGGGGCTCAGAGACCCAGTACTTC; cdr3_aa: CASSPRTGGSETQYF
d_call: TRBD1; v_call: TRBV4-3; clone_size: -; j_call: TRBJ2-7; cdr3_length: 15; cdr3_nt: TGCGCCAGCAGCCAAGTGGACAGGACTTGCTACGAGCAGTACTTC; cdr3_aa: CASSQVDRTCYEQYF
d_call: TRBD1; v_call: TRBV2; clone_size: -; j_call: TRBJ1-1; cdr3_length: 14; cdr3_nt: TGTGCCAGCTCTAGGACAGGGGGAAACACTGAAGCTTTCTTT; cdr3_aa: CASSRTGGNTEAFF
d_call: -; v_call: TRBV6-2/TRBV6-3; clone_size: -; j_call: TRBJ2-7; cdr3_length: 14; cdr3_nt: TGTGCCAGCAGTTACGGACAGAAAAGCTACGAGCAGTACTTC; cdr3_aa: CASSYGQKSYEQYF
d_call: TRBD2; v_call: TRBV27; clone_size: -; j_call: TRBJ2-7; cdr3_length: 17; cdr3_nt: TGTGCCAGCAGTTCCGAGTCGACTAGCGGGAGGGCCGCGGAGCAGTACTTC; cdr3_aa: CASSSESTSGRAAEQYF
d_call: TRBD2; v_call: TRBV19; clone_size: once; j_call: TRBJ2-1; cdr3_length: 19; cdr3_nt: TGTGCCAGTAGTACAGGACTAGCGGGAACCTCTGGTCTGGGCAATGAGCAGTTCTTC; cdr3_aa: CASSTGLAGTSGLGNEQFF
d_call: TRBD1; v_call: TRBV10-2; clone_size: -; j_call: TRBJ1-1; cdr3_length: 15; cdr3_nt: TGCGCCAGCAGTAAACCGGGACAGGGGTACACTGAAGCTTTCTTT; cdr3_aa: CASSKPGQGYTEAFF
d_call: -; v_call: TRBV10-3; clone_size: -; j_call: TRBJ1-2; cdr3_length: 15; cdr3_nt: TGTGCCATCAGGGACGAACAGGGATTTCACTATGGCTACACCTTC; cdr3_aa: CAIRDEQGFHYGYTF
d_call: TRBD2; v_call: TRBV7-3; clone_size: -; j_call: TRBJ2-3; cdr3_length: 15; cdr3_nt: TGTGCCAGCAGCCCGATAGCGGGAGCCACAGATACGCAGTATTTT; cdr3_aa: CASSPIAGATDTQYF
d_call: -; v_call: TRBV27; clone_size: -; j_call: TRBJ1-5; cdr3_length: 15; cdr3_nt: TGTGCCAGCAGTTCAAAGGCCGGGAGCAATCAGCCCCAGCATTTT; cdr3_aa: CASSSKAGSNQPQHF
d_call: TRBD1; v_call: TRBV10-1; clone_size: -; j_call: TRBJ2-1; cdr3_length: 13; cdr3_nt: TGCGCCAGCAGCTACGGACAGGGGGCTGAGCAGTTCTTC; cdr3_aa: CASSYGQGAEQFF
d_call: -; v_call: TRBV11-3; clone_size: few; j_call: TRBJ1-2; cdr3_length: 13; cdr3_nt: TGTGCCAGCAGCTCGACAGCTCTCTATGGCTACACCTTC; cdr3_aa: CASSSTALYGYTF
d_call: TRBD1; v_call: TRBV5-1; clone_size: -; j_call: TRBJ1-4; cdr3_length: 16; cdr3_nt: TGCGCCAGCAGCTTGGCCCTTGACAGGGTTAATGAAAAACTGTTTTTT; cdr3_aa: CASSLALDRVNEKLFF
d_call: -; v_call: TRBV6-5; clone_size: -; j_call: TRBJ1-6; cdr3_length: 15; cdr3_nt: TGTGCCAGCAGTTACTCGGGCCGGGGAAATTCACCCCTCCACTTT; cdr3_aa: CASSYSGRGNSPLHF
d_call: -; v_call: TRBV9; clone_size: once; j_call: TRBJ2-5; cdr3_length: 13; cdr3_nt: TGTGCCAGCGCTACAGGTGGGCAAGAGACCCAGTACTTC; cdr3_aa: CASATGGQETQYF